The clone carrying this T cell receptor (beta chain) was seen ten or more times. The study defined stable Graves' hyperthyroidism as no ophthalmopathy progression within 18 months. Hyperthyroidism in the patients, aged 18 to 65, was newly diagnosed and under 2 months in duration. This specimen belongs to a study of T cells in Graves' hyperthyroidism and ophthalmopathy. In the study overall: At initial diagnosis, before any treatment had begun, peripheral blood was obtained.

Amplified regions were TCR beta CDR3 sequences from RNA transcripts. TCR CDR3 regions were first amplified by RT-PCR with HTBI primers. In TCRdb, the multiplex PCR reads were re-called with MiXCR into one record per CDR3 protein. Among roughly 380,000 distinct CDR3 sequences listed, approximately 15% were seen once. The clonotype originates from an older woman with Graves' hyperthyroidism. The sample consisted of blood.

The CDR3, as DNA: TGTGCCAGCAGCTTAACGGGTAGTAGCGGGGCGAGCTCCTACAATGAGCAGTTCTTC. Amino acids: CASSLTGSSGASSYNEQFF. The chain couples TRBV7-3 to TRBJ2-1, with 8 bases that match TRBD2. CDR3 size: 19 residues. Germline V gene data show CDR1 as SGHTA and CDR2 as FQGTGA. After removal of 0 bases from V and 0 bases from J, the junction contained 10 bases not matched to a gene. The variable domain in full, completed from reference TRBV7-3 and TRBJ2-1, reads GAGVSQTPSNKVTEKGKYVELRCDPISGHTALYWYRQSLGQGPEFLIYFQGTGAADDSGLPNDRFFAVRPEGSVSTLKIQRTERGDSAVYLCASSLTGSSGASSYNEQFFGPGTRLTVL.